The rows below give T cell receptor beta chains drawn from one sample of a study of immune evolution from preneoplasia to lung adenocarcinoma. Profiling relied on immunoSEQ multiplex PCR, and the TCRdb table lists in-frame clones only, not all of them. The table records 10,000 or so clones, approximately 80% of them present only once. Sequencing input: FFPE minimally invasive lung adenocarcinoma tissue. The receptors derive from a person aged 65 to 79 with lung adenocarcinoma. Both conserved end residues are part of each CDR3. The D gene is left open where the match is weak. Some rows mark clone size as missing; the rest say once, few, many or name a class of expanded clone.

>.|.|TRBV7-8|TRBJ2-3
TGTGCCAGCAGGATAGCGGTGACGGTAGATACGCAGTATTTT
CASRIAVTVDTQYF
>.|once|TRBV6-1|TRBJ1-5
TGTGCCAGCAGTGAGGCTGGGTGGAAGCCCCAGCATTTT
CASSEAGWKPQHF
>TRBD1|.|TRBV30|TRBJ2-7
TGTGCCTGGAGACACACTCCGGGGACAGGGATCTCCTACAAGCAGTACTTC
CAWRHTPGTGISYKQYF
>.|.|TRBV7-7|TRBJ2-1
TGTGCTAGCAGCTTAGGGATGAGCTCCTACAATGAGCAGTTCTTC
CASSLGMSSYNEQFF
>TRBD1|.|TRBV29-1|TRBJ2-3
TGCAGCGTCAGACAGGGGGCAGATACGCAGTATTTT
CSVRQGADTQYF
>.|.|TRBV7-2|TRBJ2-3
TGTGCCAGCAGCTTCTACACAGATACGCAGTATTTT
CASSFYTDTQYF
>.|once|TRBV21-1|TRBJ2-2
TGTGCCAGCAGCAAAGTTGTGCGGGAGGTAACCGGGGAGCTGTTTTTT
CASSKVVREVTGELFF
>TRBD2|once|TRBV4-1|TRBJ2-1
TGCGCCAGCAGCCAAGGTGCTAGCGGGGTTTACAATGAGCAGTTCTTC
CASSQGASGVYNEQFF
>TRBD1|.|TRBV10-1|TRBJ1-1
TGCGCCAGCAGGGGGGACAGGCGAACTGAAGCTTTCTTT
CASRGDRRTEAFF
>TRBD1|once|TRBV28|TRBJ2-7
TGTGTTACACAGACAGGGGGATACGAGCAGTACTTC
CVTQTGGYEQYF
>.|.|TRBV25-1|TRBJ1-3
TGTGCCAGCATGAGCGGAGGTGGAAACACCATATATTTT
CASMSGGGNTIYF
>.|.|TRBV6-6|TRBJ1-1
TGTGCCAGCAGTCACCCCCCAAGGAACACTGAAGCTTTCTTT
CASSHPPRNTEAFF
>TRBD2|.|TRBV5-6|TRBJ2-5
TGTGCCAGCAGCGCACTCCCGGGGGGGCGAGAGACCCAGTACTTC
CASSALPGGRETQYF
>.|.|TRBV5-5|TRBJ1-2
TGTGCCAGCAGCTTGGTACCCGGGCCTAGAGAGGGTGGCTACACCTTC
CASSLVPGPREGGYTF
>TRBD1|.|TRBV2|TRBJ2-1
TGTGCCAGCAGGGAACGGGACAGGGTGGTCGATGAGCAGTTCTTC
CASRERDRVVDEQFF
>.|.|TRBV5-4|TRBJ1-1
TGTGCCAGCAGCTTCGAACTGAACACTGAAGCTTTCTTT
CASSFELNTEAFF
>.|few|TRBV30|TRBJ2-4
TGTGCCTGGACTCCCCAGGGAGTAGCCAAAAACATTCAGTACTTC
CAWTPQGVAKNIQYF
>.|.|TRBV19|TRBJ1-2
TGTGCCAGTAGTATAGATCAAACAGGACGAGGTGGCTACACCTTC
CASSIDQTGRGGYTF
>.|.|TRBV6-5|TRBJ1-3
TGTGCCAGCAGCTTACTAGGCCGGGGAAACACCATATATTTT
CASSLLGRGNTIYF
>TRBD1|.|TRBV6-5|TRBJ1-4
TGTGCCAGCAGTTACAGGGCAGGGGGCGACAATCTGTTTTTT
CASSYRAGGDNLFF
>.|.|TRBV6-1|TRBJ1-5
TGTGCCAGCACACTCAGCAATCAGCCCCAGCATTTT
CASTLSNQPQHF
>TRBD1|.|TRBV14|TRBJ1-2
TGTGCCAGCAGCCAAGTTGGACAGGGGGCGGCCACATATGGCTACACCTTC
CASSQVGQGAATYGYTF
>.|.|TRBV19|TRBJ2-7
TGTGCCAGTAGTGCCCGAGGTACAGGCGCATCCTACGAGCAGTACTTC
CASSARGTGASYEQYF
>.|.|TRBV5-4|TRBJ2-1
TGTGCCAGCAGCCCCGGGACCGCGGCATACAATGAGCAGTTCTTC
CASSPGTAAYNEQFF
>TRBD1|.|TRBV28|TRBJ2-5
TGTGCCAGCAGTCCACCTAGACAGGGGGCTGGAGAGACCCAGTACTTC
CASSPPRQGAGETQYF
>.|.|TRBV7-9|TRBJ1-5
TGTGCCAGCAGCTACAGGGACATCGATCAGCCCCAGCATTTT
CASSYRDIDQPQHF
>TRBD2|.|TRBV4-3|TRBJ2-2
TGCGCCAGCAGCCAAGGGTTCCTAGCGGGGTCCACCGGGGAGCTGTTTTTT
CASSQGFLAGSTGELFF
>.|.|TRBV6-5|TRBJ1-1
TGTGCCAGCAGTTCGGGCACTGAAGCTTTCTTT
CASSSGTEAFF
>.|.|TRBV11-2|TRBJ2-3
TGTGCCAGCAGCTCGGGACTCTACGGCACAGATACGCAGTATTTT
CASSSGLYGTDTQYF
>.|.|TRBV4-3|TRBJ2-3
TGCGCCAGCAGCCAAGATCACAACAGGGGCACAGATACGCAGTATTTT
CASSQDHNRGTDTQYF
>.|.|TRBV7-2|TRBJ1-5
TGTGCCAGCAGCTTAGCCGGGGGGAGCAATCAGCCCCAGCATTTT
CASSLAGGSNQPQHF
>TRBD1|.|TRBV9|TRBJ1-2
TGTGCCAGCACCCAGGGGGAAGCTAACTATGGCTACACCTTC
CASTQGEANYGYTF
>.|few|TRBV7-3|TRBJ1-5
TGTGCCAGCAGTTGGGGGCAAAATCAGCCCCAGCATTTT
CASSWGQNQPQHF
>.|.|TRBV19|TRBJ1-5
TGTGCCAGTAGTCTACAGGGCGAGAGCAATCAGCCCCAGCATTTT
CASSLQGESNQPQHF
>.|.|TRBV2|TRBJ2-7
TGTGCCAGCAGAGGAGGGACCGAGCAGTACTTC
CASRGGTEQYF
>.|.|TRBV2|TRBJ1-4
TGTGCCAGCAGTAGCGGGACGATCAATGAAAAACTGTTTTTT
CASSSGTINEKLFF
>.|once|TRBV7-2|TRBJ1-2
TGTGCCAGCAGCAAAGGGGGGTCAAACTATGGCTACACCTTC
CASSKGGSNYGYTF
>.|.|TRBV5-1|TRBJ1-1
TGCGCCAGCAGCTTGGACGGGAGGGGGAACACTGAAGCTTTCTTT
CASSLDGRGNTEAFF
>TRBD2|.|TRBV30|TRBJ2-3
TGTGCCTCACCGGGACTAGCGGGGAACACAGATACGCAGTATTTT
CASPGLAGNTDTQYF
>TRBD2|.|TRBV7-9|TRBJ2-1
TGTGCCAGCAGCTTATATTATGGAGGGACTAGCGGAAACAATGAGCAGTTCTTC
CASSLYYGGTSGNNEQFF
>.|.|TRBV11-2|TRBJ2-7
TGTGCCAGTAGGAGGTTGGGCTCGGGCTACGAGCAGTACTTC
CASRRLGSGYEQYF
>TRBD2|.|TRBV7-6|TRBJ2-2
TGTGCCAGCAGCTTAGCGGTCCTAGCGGGAGGCACCGGGGAGCTGTTTTTT
CASSLAVLAGGTGELFF
>TRBD1|.|TRBV6-5|TRBJ2-7
TGTGCCAGCAGTAGGACAGGGGCCTACGAGCAGTACTTC
CASSRTGAYEQYF
>TRBD1|.|TRBV4-1|TRBJ1-5
TGCGCCAGCAGCCAGGACAGGGATAGCAATCAGCCCCAGCATTTT
CASSQDRDSNQPQHF
>TRBD2|.|TRBV4-3|TRBJ2-6
TGCGCCAGCAGCCAAGATGGACTAGCGGGCTCTGGGGCCAACGTCCTGACTTTC
CASSQDGLAGSGANVLTF
>TRBD1|.|TRBV5-6|TRBJ2-1
TGTGCCAGTGACAGGGGGTTCTACAATGAGCAGTTCTTC
CASDRGFYNEQFF
>.|.|TRBV2|TRBJ1-1
TGTGCCAGCAGTGAACTGGGGGGGTCGGGCACTGAAGCTTTCTTT
CASSELGGSGTEAFF
>.|.|TRBV19|TRBJ1-3
TGTGCCAGTAAACGGGGGCCGTTCAGCTCTGGAAACACCATATATTTT
CASKRGPFSSGNTIYF
>.|.|TRBV10-3|TRBJ1-2
TGTGCCATCAGGGTCGGGGATACCCCCAGAGGGTATGGCTACACCTTC
CAIRVGDTPRGYGYTF
>TRBD2|.|TRBV6-5|TRBJ2-1
TGTGCCAGCGAAAAGCGGGGGGCCTACAATGAGCAGTTCTTC
CASEKRGAYNEQFF
>.|.|TRBV27|TRBJ1-2
TGTGCCAGCAGTCCGACGGGGGGGACCTATGGTTATGGCTACACCTTC
CASSPTGGTYGYGYTF
>.|.|TRBV6-1|TRBJ1-6
TGTGCCAGCAGTGAAGGTTCAGGTGGGATTTCACCCCTCCACTTT
CASSEGSGGISPLHF
>.|.|TRBV7-3|TRBJ1-1
TGTGCCAGCAGCTTAACGGTGAACACTGAAGCTTTCTTT
CASSLTVNTEAFF
>.|few|TRBV28|TRBJ2-7
TGTGCCAGCAGTCGGCCAGGAACGGGTGAGCAGTACTTC
CASSRPGTGEQYF